What follows is one TCR beta chain and its context. The CDR3 has 16 residues. Germline CDR1 is MGHRA and CDR2 is YSYEKL. The ends lost 1 base at V and 5 bases at J; junction bases unmatched: 6. PCR was performed using 60 Vbeta and 13 Jbeta primers. Data came from immunoSEQ multiplex PCR; TCRdb stores just in-frame clones and leaves some out. In all, the sample yields about 70,000 clones. The sample belongs to a study of cytomegalovirus exposure and HLA in healthy donors. Sequenced sample: PBMCs. The J gene is TRBJ2-2, the V gene TRBV4-1; 8 positions agree with TRBD1. This TCR derives from a female donor in good health and CMV-seropositive. CDR3 amino acids: CASSQALQGETGELFF. As DNA, the CDR3 is TGCGCCAGCAGCCAAGCCTTACAGGGGGAGACCGGGGAGCTGTTTTTT.